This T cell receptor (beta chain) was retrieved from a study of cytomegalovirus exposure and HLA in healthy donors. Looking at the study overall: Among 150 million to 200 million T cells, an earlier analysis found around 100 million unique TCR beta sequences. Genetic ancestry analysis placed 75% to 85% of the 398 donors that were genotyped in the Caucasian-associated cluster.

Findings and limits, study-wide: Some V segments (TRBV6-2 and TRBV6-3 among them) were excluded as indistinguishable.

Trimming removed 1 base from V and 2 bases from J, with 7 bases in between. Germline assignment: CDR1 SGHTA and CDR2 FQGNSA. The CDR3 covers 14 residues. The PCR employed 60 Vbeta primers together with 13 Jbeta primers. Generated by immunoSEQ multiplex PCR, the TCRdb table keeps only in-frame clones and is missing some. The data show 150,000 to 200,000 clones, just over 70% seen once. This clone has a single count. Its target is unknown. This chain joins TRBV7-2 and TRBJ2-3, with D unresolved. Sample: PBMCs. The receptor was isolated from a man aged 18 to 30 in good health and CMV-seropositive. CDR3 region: CASSLGLVTDTQYF. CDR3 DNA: TGTGCCAGCAGCTTAGGATTAGTCACAGATACGCAGTATTTT.